What follows is one T cell receptor (beta chain) and its context. What antigen it recognizes has not been identified. Base qualities are not provided; no much larger clone lies one nucleotide away. Libraries were constructed by the immunoSEQ multiplex PCR assay. In TCRdb, the immuneACCESS table is reduced to in-frame sequences with V and J assigned. These tables do not hold every clone; where another copy was compared, an unresolved V gene accounts for under half, and the others remain unexplained. The sample table records about 97,000 clones; around 89% of these occur just once. The ten largest clones represent approximately 8.3% of the sample. Trimming removed 2 bases from V and 0 bases from J, leaving 13 bases between the germline ends. CDR1 MNHEY and CDR2 SVGEGT are derived from the germline V gene. Taken from cysteine to phenylalanine, the CDR3 has 16 residues. Here the CDR3 DNA is all that survives: 48 bases in frame from base 1.

The sample is drawn from a study of control samples from healthy donors and cancer patients (dated by TCRdb to about 2020). Input material: blood. Recombination linked TRBV6-2 or TRBV6-3 to TRBJ1-1, and possibly TRBD1, on 5 matching bases. The receptor was isolated from a man aged 25-45 years in good health. The nucleotides read TGTGCCAGCAGTTACCAGGGTTTTGGCGTGAACACTGAAGCTTTCTTT. This encodes CASSYQGFGVNTEAFF.